This T cell receptor (beta chain) derives from a study of OX40 agonist ivuxolimab in advanced cancers. A single count supports this clone. In germline, CDR1 is SNHLY, CDR2 FYNNEI. Trimming cost V 0 bases and J 8 bases; bases outside gene matches: 15. The CDR3 sequence is 17 residues long. Libraries were prepared by immunoSEQ multiplex PCR; TCRdb keeps only in-frame clonotypes and omits some of them. The sample shows about 69,000 clones, 80% to 95% of them seen only once. Sequenced material: CD4+ or CD8+ T cells sorted from blood, taken in a trial of the OX40 agonist ivuxolimab. The chain joins TRBV2 to TRBJ1-1; 7 bases agree with TRBD1. The clonotype was recovered from an adult with an advanced solid tumor such as melanoma, head and neck, liver or kidney cancer. The CDR3 DNA sequence: TGTGCCAGCAGTGAAGCAATGCAGGGGGTCCAGGTTGCCGAAGCTTTCTTT. Its protein is CASSEAMQGVQVAEAFF.